One and the same sample provided the 17 T cell receptor beta chains below, sequenced in a study of blood T cell repertoires in COVID-19. Clones were read by immunoSEQ multiplex PCR, and TCRdb kept only the in-frame ones, dropping some. In the table there are 300,000 to 400,000 clones, around 86% of which are singletons. Sequencing used peripheral blood. The source is a human donor in a cohort sampled during active COVID-19.

The chain couples TRBV6-5 to TRBJ2-3, with D perhaps matching TRBD2 (6 bases). In germline, CDR1 is MNHEY, CDR2 SVGAGI. V was trimmed by 0 bases and J by 5 bases, leaving 15 bases between them. The CDR3 extends over 16 amino acids. This CDR3 reads CASSYSSSGLGDTQYF. The CDR3 nucleotides read TGTGCCAGCAGTTACTCGAGTAGCGGACTTGGAGATACGCAGTATTTT.

This chain connects TRBV4-2 to TRBJ1-4; D gene uncertain. V dropped 1 base and J dropped 8 bases, with 14 bases sitting between them. CDR1 LGHNA and CDR2 YNFKEQ come from the germline V gene. The CDR3 spans 15 residues. In nucleotides, the CDR3 is TGTGCCAGCAGCCAAGTGATGGGCTCTGGAGAAAAACTGTTTTTT. It translates to CASSQVMGSGEKLFF.

V gene TRBV7-2 combines with J gene TRBJ1-1, with a tentative D call TRBD1 (6 bases). The CDR3 contains 14 residues. Germline CDR1 reads SGHTA; CDR2 reads FQGNSA. The ends were cut back, 5 bases at V and 5 bases at J, with 15 bases in the middle. The CDR3 sequence: CASSTRDIVTEAFF. Written as DNA, the CDR3 is TGTGCCAGCAGCACCCGGGACATCGTAACTGAAGCTTTCTTT. Based on the CDR3 plus reference TRBV7-2 and TRBJ1-1, the full variable domain is GAGVSQSPSNKVTEKGKDVELRCDPISGHTALYWYRQSLGQGLEFLIYFQGNSAPDKSGLPSDRFSAERTGGSVSTLTIQRTQQEDSAVYLCASSTRDIVTEAFFGQGTRLTVV.

This rearrangement joins TRBV2 to TRBJ2-5; 7 nucleotides agree with TRBD1. V gave up 2 bases and J gave up 9 bases; unmatched junction bases: 9. The CDR3 has 14 amino acids. Germline-derived CDR1 and CDR2 are SNHLY and FYNNEI. The CDR3 is CASSEIRGRGSQYF. CDR3 nucleotides: TGTGCCAGCAGTGAAATAAGGGGGCGAGGGTCCCAGTACTTC. The full variable domain, rest sourced from reference TRBV2 and TRBJ2-5, is EPEVTQTPSHQVTQMGQEVILRCVPISNHLYFYWYRQILGQKVEFLVSFYNNEISEKSEIFDDQFSVERPDGSNFTLKIRSTKLEDSAMYFCASSEIRGRGSQYFGPGTRLLVL.

The chain is built from TRBV11-2 and TRBJ1-2; D is unresolved. The CDR3 sequence is 16 residues long. V was clipped by 0 bases and J by 4 bases, with 15 bases between them. The germline V gene has CDR1 SGHAT and CDR2 FQNNGV. CDR3 in DNA: TGTGCCAGCAGCTTAGATCTAACGGAACAGTTCTATGGCTACACCTTC. Amino acid sequence: CASSLDLTEQFYGYTF.

The chain is built from TRBV27 and TRBJ2-7; a possible D gene is TRBD1 (6 bases). The CDR3 has 18 amino acids. V was trimmed by 2 bases and J by 3 bases, leaving 23 bases between them. Germline V gene data show CDR1 as MNHEY and CDR2 as SMNVEV (reference sequence). The CDR3 DNA follows: TGTGCCAGCAGTTTACCCAGCCCGGCGACAGGAGGTGACTACGAGCAGTACTTC. It specifies CASSLPSPATGGDYEQYF.

This chain joins TRBV18 and TRBJ2-1; D ambiguous. V was clipped by 7 bases and J by 5 bases, with 15 bases between them. CDR1 is KGHSH and CDR2 is LQKENI in the germline V gene. The CDR3 is made up of 14 amino acids. Here the CDR3 reads CASYNRGTNNEQFF. The CDR3 nucleotides read TGTGCCAGCTACAACCGAGGCACGAACAATGAGCAGTTCTTC.

As DNA, the CDR3 is TGTGCCAGCAGTCTGGGGGGGGCGCTTGGCTATGGCTACACCTTC. It is translated as CASSLGGALGYGYTF. The chain recombines TRBV28 with TRBJ1-2; TRBD1 is a possible D gene (6 bases). V lost 5 bases, J lost 4 bases, and 17 bases lay in between. This CDR3 is built from 15 residues. Germline CDR1 and CDR2: MDHEN and SYDVKM.

The chain links TRBV2 to TRBJ1-2; D might be TRBD1 (5 bases). The ends were cut back, 6 bases at V and 4 bases at J, with 18 bases in the middle. Germline CDR1 SNHLY, CDR2 FYNNEI. This CDR3 has 15 residues. This CDR3 is CASRGSTGDFYGYTF. CDR3 nucleotides: TGTGCCAGCAGGGGGTCTACAGGAGACTTCTATGGCTACACCTTC.

The gene calls are TRBV4-1 and TRBJ2-3; 10 positions match TRBD2. V gave up 4 bases and J gave up 4 bases; unmatched junction bases: 2. Germline V gives CDR1 MGHRA, CDR2 YSYEKL. The CDR3 spans 14 residues. DNA of the CDR3: TGCGCCAGCAGCCCTAGCGGGAGTCCAGATACGCAGTATTTT. Translating gives CASSPSGSPDTQYF.

The chain has TRBV5-6 and TRBJ2-3, with a tentative D call TRBD1 (6 bases). The CDR3 totals 15 residues. V dropped 2 bases and J dropped 2 bases, with 12 bases sitting between them. The V gene's germline CDR1 is SGHDT and CDR2 YYEEEE. The CDR3 sequence is CASSFGRGYTDTQYF. Written as DNA, the CDR3 is TGTGCCAGCAGCTTTGGCAGGGGATACACAGATACGCAGTATTTT. Full variable domain (missing parts from reference TRBV5-6 and TRBJ2-3): DAGVTQSPTHLIKTRGQQVTLRCSPKSGHDTVSWYQQALGQGPQFIFQYYEEEERQRGNFPDRFSGHQFPNYSSELNVNALLLGDSALYLCASSFGRGYTDTQYFGPGTRLTVL.

The V call is TRBV27, the J call TRBJ2-7; 8 positions match TRBD2. The CDR3 totals 20 residues. V lost 6 bases to trimming and J lost 0 bases; unmatched junction nucleotides: 22. Germline CDR1 and CDR2: MNHEY and SMNVEV (reference sequence). The CDR3 region is CASRSLSRGLAGPLSYEQYF. Here the CDR3 DNA reads TGTGCCAGCAGATCCCTATCTAGGGGCCTAGCGGGTCCCCTCTCCTACGAGCAGTACTTC.

This chain uses TRBV3-1 (or the pseudogene TRBV3-2) with TRBJ1-1, with 9 bases identical to TRBD1. Trimming took 2 bases from V and 0 from J; bases not matched to a gene: 10. This CDR3 has 18 amino acids. Germline values: CDR1 LGHDT, CDR2 YNNKEL (reference sequence). The CDR3 loop reads CASSQHLPGQGLNTEAFF. CDR3 DNA sequence: TGTGCCAGCAGCCAACACCTACCGGGACAGGGTTTGAACACTGAAGCTTTCTTT.

The chain's CDR3 is CASSPRGRRGNEQFF. The CDR3 bases are TGTGCCAGCAGTCCCCGAGGAAGGAGGGGCAATGAGCAGTTCTTC. The chain is built from TRBV6-5 and TRBJ2-1; D may be TRBD2 (6 bases). With 5 bases removed from V and 6 bases from J, the gap between germline ends came to 17 bases. CDR1 is MNHEY and CDR2 is SVGAGI in the germline V gene. This CDR3 contains 15 residues.

This chain connects TRBV18 to TRBJ1-2; 12 nucleotides align to TRBD1. This CDR3 has 15 amino acids. Germline CDR1 reads KGHSH; CDR2 reads LQKENI. J lost 2 bases, V lost 5 bases, and 3 bases had no gene match. CDR3 protein: CASSAGTGGNYGYTF. The CDR3 DNA sequence: TGTGCCAGCTCAGCCGGGACAGGGGGCAACTATGGCTACACCTTC.

This chain uses TRBV2 with TRBJ2-7; 10 nucleotides align to TRBD2. The CDR3 has 15 residues. J gave up 2 bases and V 4 bases, and 5 bases lay outside the gene matches. CDR1 and CDR2 from the germline V gene are SNHLY and FYNNEI. The CDR3 reads CASSGMLAGAYEQYF. CDR3 nucleotides: TGTGCCAGCAGTGGCATGCTAGCGGGGGCCTACGAGCAGTACTTC.

J is TRBJ2-3 and V is TRBV28; TRBD2 is a possible D gene (5 bases). The V gene lost 3 bases and the J gene lost 8 bases, with 15 bases spanning the gap. The CDR3 has 14 amino acids. Germline CDR1 is MDHEN and CDR2 is SYDVKM. CDR3 sequence reads: CASSLGAETGTQYF. CDR3 DNA sequence: TGTGCCAGCAGTTTGGGAGCGGAGACTGGTACGCAGTATTTT.